This T cell receptor beta chain was retrieved from a study of T-cell memory formation after mild COVID-19. Study findings and constraints: CD4/CD8 balance held among clones contracting day 15 to 85, and later expanders leaned CD4+.

About this clonotype: The antigen is not known.

TCRdb passed the 5' RACE reads through MiXCR, listing each CDR3 protein once. The sample shows hundreds of thousands of distinct CDR3 sequences, roughly 21% of them seen only once. Trimming at V came to 2 bases and at J to 3 bases, leaving 12 bases not matched to a gene. The CDR3 sequence is 17 residues long. Germline lookup yields CDR1 MNHNS and CDR2 SASEGT. The specimen sequenced was PBMCs or a T cell subset sorted from them (not recorded which). The origin of this receptor is an adult woman who had mild COVID-19 (a few samples of this study predate the infection). Cell type and time point are not known. V and J are TRBV6-1 and TRBJ2-5; TRBD2 agrees at 7 bases. In nucleotides, the CDR3 is TGTGCCAGCAGTGAAATCCGTGCTAGCGGAAATAAAGAGACCCAGTACTTC. Translation: CASSEIRASGNKETQYF.